This T cell receptor beta chain comes out of a study of blood T cell repertoires in COVID-19. Study information: Whether acute or convalescent, the COVID-19 samples came from the United States, Italy and Spain.

Method: immunoSEQ multiplex PCR; TCRdb's copy keeps in-frame clones and lacks some. The profile shows about 140,000 clones, over 80% of them singletons. The recovered donors of Cohort 3 showed two negative PCRs, clearance, or symptom resolution. The junction had 3 bases not matched to a gene; V was cut back by 7 bases and J by 2 bases. This CDR3 contains 14 residues. CDR1 and CDR2 (germline): WNHNN, SYGVQD (reference sequence). The receptor comes from a man aged 55 to 70 who had recovered from COVID-19. The sample taken for sequencing was PBMCs or T cells enriched from blood (not recorded which). This chain uses TRBV10-1 with TRBJ2-5, with 11 bases identical to TRBD2. This chain's CDR3 is CASILAGGQETQYF. In nucleotides, the CDR3 is TGCGCCAGCATATTAGCGGGAGGGCAAGAGACCCAGTACTTC.